This T cell receptor beta chain was observed in a study of technical replicates of blood from several donors. Method: immunoSEQ multiplex PCR; TCRdb's copy keeps in-frame clones and lacks some. Of roughly 76,000 clones detected, approximately 94% appear once; the ten largest clones hold about 0.26%. V shed 6 bases, J shed 5 bases, and the junction held 9 bases outside the gene matches. Germline V gene sequence: CDR1 SQVTM, CDR2 ANQGSEA. This CDR3 has 15 amino acids. This sequence was found in a human donor in good health. Sequenced: T cells isolated from PBMCs. The chain combines TRBV29-1 with TRBJ2-1, with TRBD1 matching 11 bases. CDR3 in amino acids: CSVAKGTGGHNEQFF. CDR3 coding DNA: TGCAGCGTCGCAAAAGGGACAGGGGGACACAATGAGCAGTTCTTC.